This T cell receptor (beta chain) was sequenced in a study of T cell changes during pregnancy in multiple sclerosis. The method was immunoSEQ multiplex PCR; TCRdb's version includes in-frame clones alone and lacks a portion of them. The sample lists roughly 46,000 clones, under 90% occurring once. The CDR3 sequence is 16 residues long. Trimming removed 3 bases at V and 4 bases at J, with 18 bases between. Germline V lookup: CDR1 SGHTA, CDR2 FQGNSA. The input for sequencing was CD4+ T cells from peripheral blood mononuclear cells, taken before pregnancy. This sequence was found in a female donor with multiple sclerosis, enrolled in a pregnancy study. The V and J genes are TRBV7-2 and TRBJ1-2, with D perhaps TRBD1 (5 bases). The DNA for the CDR3 is TGTGCCAGCAGCTTTTCCGAGGCGGCAGGGTCCTATGGCTACACCTTC. It is translated as CASSFSEAAGSYGYTF.